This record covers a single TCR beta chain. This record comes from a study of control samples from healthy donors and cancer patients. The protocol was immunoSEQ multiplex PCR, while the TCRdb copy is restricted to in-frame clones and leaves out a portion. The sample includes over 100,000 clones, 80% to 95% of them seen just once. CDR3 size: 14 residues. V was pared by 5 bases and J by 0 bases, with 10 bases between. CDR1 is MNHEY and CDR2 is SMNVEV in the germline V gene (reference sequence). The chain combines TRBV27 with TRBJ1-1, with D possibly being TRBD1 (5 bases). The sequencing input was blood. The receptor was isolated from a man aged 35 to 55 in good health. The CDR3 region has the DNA TGTGCCAGCAGTGCGGGGCGAATGAACACTGAAGCTTTCTTT. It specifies CASSAGRMNTEAFF.